This TCR beta chain was captured in a study of cytomegalovirus exposure and HLA in healthy donors. Regarding this clone: As yet, its antigen is unknown.

Whole-study findings and limits: Common viral pathogens (according to a later analysis) appeared linked to several of the most significant clusters. The study flagged fewer than 200 TCR beta chains as cytomegalovirus-associated. Through in vitro validation, a few CMV-associated chains were shown to be specific for CMV antigens. Later on, analysis showed that most CMV-associated TCR beta chains appeared to be HLA-restricted.

The PCR ran on 60 Vbeta and 13 Jbeta primers. TCRdb's table, derived via immunoSEQ multiplex PCR, lists solely in-frame clones and lacks some. The sample lists about 31,000 clones, about 83% occurring once. Germline V lookup: CDR1 KGHSH, CDR2 LQKENI. The CDR3 consists of 15 residues. Trimming shortened V by 3 bases and J by 8 bases, and 14 bases separated the two germline ends. V is TRBV18 and J is TRBJ1-6; D is unresolved. The source of this sequence is a boy aged 5-17 years in good health and CMV-seronegative. The sequencing input was PBMCs. CDR3 protein: CASSPRAQTDSPLHF. In DNA, the CDR3 is TGTGCCAGCTCACCGCGGGCCCAGACGGATTCACCCCTCCACTTT.